This entry features one T cell receptor beta chain sequence. This specimen belongs to a study of blood T cell repertoires in COVID-19. At the level of the study: PBMCs, B-cell-depleted T cells, or T cells were the source of the cDNA or gDNA that made up the material.

Germline CDR1 is ENHRY and CDR2 is SYGVKD. CDR3 length: 16 amino acids. Trimming took off 2 bases at V and 5 bases at J, with 16 bases between the two ends. As processed by the authors: Quantification of nucleated cells was approximated via reference gene primer amplification. The assay was immunoSEQ multiplex PCR, and TCRdb's table has in-frame clones only and misses some. V and J calls and clone size follow that table, whereas D and trimming were derived from the DNA. Of about 310,000 clones in the sample, approximately 85% are singletons; the top ten hold around 2.2%. Recovered participants had two consecutive negative NP/OP PCR tests, healthcare professional clearance, or symptom resolution.

The clonotype was recovered from a man between 25 and 39 years old who had recovered from COVID-19. The chain employs TRBV10-3 and TRBJ2-1; D might be TRBD2 (6 bases). Sequences were obtained from PBMCs or T cells enriched from blood (not recorded which). Here the CDR3 DNA reads TGTGCCATCAGTGAGCCCCTCGTAGCGGCAAACAATGAGCAGTTCTTC. It encodes CAISEPLVAANNEQFF.